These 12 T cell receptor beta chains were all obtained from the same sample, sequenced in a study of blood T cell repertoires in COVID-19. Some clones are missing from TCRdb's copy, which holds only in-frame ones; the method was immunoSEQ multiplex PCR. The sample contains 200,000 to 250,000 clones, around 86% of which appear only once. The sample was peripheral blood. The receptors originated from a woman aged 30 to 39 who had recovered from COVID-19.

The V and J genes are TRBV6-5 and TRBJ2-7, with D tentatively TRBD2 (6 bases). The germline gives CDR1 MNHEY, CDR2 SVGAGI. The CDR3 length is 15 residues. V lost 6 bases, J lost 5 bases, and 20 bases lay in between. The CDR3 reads CASSYLATSGHEQYF. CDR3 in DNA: TGTGCCAGCAGCTACCTAGCGACTAGTGGTCACGAGCAGTACTTC.

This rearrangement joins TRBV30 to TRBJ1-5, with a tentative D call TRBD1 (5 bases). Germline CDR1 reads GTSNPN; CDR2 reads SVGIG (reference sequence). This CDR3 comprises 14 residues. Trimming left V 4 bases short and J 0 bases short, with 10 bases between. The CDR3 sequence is CAWTQGYSNQPQHF. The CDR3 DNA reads TGTGCCTGGACTCAGGGTTATAGCAATCAGCCCCAGCATTTT.

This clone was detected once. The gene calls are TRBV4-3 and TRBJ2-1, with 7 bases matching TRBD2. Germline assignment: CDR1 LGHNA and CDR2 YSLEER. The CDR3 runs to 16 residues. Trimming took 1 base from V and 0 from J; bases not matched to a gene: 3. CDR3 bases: TGCGCCAGCAGCCAAGTTCGGGGGGACTCCTACAATGAGCAGTTCTTC. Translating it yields CASSQVRGDSYNEQFF.

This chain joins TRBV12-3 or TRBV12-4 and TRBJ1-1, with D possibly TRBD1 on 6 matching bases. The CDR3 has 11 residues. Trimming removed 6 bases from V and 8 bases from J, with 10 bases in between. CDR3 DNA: TGTGCCAGCAGGAACAGGGACGAAGCTTTCTTT. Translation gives CASRNRDEAFF.

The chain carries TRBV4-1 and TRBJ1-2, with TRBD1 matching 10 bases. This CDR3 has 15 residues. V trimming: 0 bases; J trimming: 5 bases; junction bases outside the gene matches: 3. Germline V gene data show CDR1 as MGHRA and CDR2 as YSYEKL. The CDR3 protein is CASSQEPGQGYGYTF. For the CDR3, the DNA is TGCGCCAGCAGCCAAGAACCGGGACAGGGGTATGGCTACACCTTC.

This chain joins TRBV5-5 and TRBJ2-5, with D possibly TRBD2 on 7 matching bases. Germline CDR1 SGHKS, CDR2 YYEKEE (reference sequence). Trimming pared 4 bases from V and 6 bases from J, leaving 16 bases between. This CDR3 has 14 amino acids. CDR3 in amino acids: CASSRAGAEKTQYF. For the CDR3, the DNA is TGTGCCAGCAGCCGCGCGGGGGCGGAGAAGACCCAGTACTTC.

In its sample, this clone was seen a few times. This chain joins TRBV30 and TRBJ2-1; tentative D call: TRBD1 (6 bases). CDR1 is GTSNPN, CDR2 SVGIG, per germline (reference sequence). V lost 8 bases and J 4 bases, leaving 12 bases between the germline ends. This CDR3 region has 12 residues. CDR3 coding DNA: TGTGCCCTTGGGGGCGATTACAATGAGCAGTTCTTC. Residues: CALGGDYNEQFF.

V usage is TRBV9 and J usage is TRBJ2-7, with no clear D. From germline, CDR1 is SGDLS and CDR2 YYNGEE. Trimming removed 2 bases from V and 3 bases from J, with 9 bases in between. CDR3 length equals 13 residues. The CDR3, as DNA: TGTGCCAGCAGCGTGACACCTTACTACGAGCAGTACTTC. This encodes CASSVTPYYEQYF. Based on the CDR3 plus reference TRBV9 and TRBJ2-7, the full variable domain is DSGVTQTPKHLITATGQRVTLRCSPRSGDLSVYWYQQSLDQGLQFLIQYYNGEERAKGNILERFSAQQFPDLHSELNLSSLELGDSALYFCASSVTPYYEQYFGPGTRLTVT.

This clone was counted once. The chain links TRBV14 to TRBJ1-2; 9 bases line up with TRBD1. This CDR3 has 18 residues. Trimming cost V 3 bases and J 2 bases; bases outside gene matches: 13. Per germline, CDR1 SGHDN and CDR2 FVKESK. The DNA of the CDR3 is TGTGCCAGCAGCCAGGAACCGGGACAGGGAACAACGAACTATGGCTACACCTTC. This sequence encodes CASSQEPGQGTTNYGYTF.

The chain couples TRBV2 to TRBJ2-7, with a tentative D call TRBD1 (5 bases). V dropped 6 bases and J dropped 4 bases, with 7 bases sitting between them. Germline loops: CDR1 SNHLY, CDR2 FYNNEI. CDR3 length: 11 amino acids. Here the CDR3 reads CASSPGYEQYF. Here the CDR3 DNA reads TGTGCCAGCAGCCCAGGGTACGAGCAGTACTTC.

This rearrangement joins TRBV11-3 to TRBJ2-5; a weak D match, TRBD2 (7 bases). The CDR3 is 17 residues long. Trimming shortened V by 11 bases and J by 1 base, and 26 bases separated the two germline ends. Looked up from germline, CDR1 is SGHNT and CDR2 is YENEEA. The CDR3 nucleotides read TGTGCCCCGTGTCGAGTATCCGGGGGGCGACTCCAAGAGACCCAGTACTTC. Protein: CAPCRVSGGRLQETQYF.

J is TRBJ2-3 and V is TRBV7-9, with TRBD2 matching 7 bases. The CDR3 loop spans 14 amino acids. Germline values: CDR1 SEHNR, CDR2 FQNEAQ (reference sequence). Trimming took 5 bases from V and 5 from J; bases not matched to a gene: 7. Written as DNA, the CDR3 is TGTGCCAGCAGCCCCCGTGGGGGGGAAGATACGCAGTATTTT. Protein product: CASSPRGGEDTQYF.